Listed below are T cell receptor beta chains from one sample, sequenced in a study of blood T cells in healthy people across ages. TCRdb reprocessed the 5' RACE reads with MiXCR, giving one entry per CDR3 protein. The table records roughly 680,000 distinct CDR3 sequences, 45% to 60% of them present only once. Sequences were obtained from blood. All receptors derive from a woman aged 80 or over in good health. Both conserved end residues are part of each CDR3. The order of the fields is clone size, D gene, J gene, V gene, CDR3 protein, CDR3 DNA. D genes are given only for firm matches. Size values are once, few and many counts, or a class for expanded clones, and some rows have none.

clone size: -
D gene: TRBD2
J gene: TRBJ2-7
V gene: TRBV7-9
CDR3 protein: CASTGLAGDYEQYF
CDR3 DNA: TGTGCCAGCACCGGACTAGCGGGAGACTACGAGCAGTACTTC

clone size: -
D gene: TRBD2
J gene: TRBJ2-7
V gene: TRBV3-1
CDR3 protein: CASSLREDYEQYF
CDR3 DNA: TGTGCCAGCAGCCTTCGGGAGGATTACGAGCAGTACTTC

clone size: -
D gene: -
J gene: TRBJ2-1
V gene: TRBV6-5
CDR3 protein: CASSYTPRTDDPRHEQFF
CDR3 DNA: TGTGCCAGCAGTTACACCCCTCGGACTGATGACCCTCGGCATGAGCAGTTCTTC

clone size: few
D gene: -
J gene: TRBJ1-6
V gene: TRBV7-6
CDR3 protein: CASSWDGQNSPLHF
CDR3 DNA: TGTGCCAGCAGCTGGGACGGGCAGAATTCACCCCTCCACTTT

clone size: -
D gene: -
J gene: TRBJ1-2
V gene: TRBV7-9
CDR3 protein: CASRQGHYGYTF
CDR3 DNA: TGTGCCAGCAGACAGGGACACTATGGCTACACCTTC

clone size: -
D gene: TRBD2
J gene: TRBJ2-5
V gene: TRBV4-2
CDR3 protein: CASSQDVAGGKYQETQYF
CDR3 DNA: TGTGCCAGCAGCCAAGATGTAGCGGGGGGCAAGTACCAAGAGACCCAGTACTTC

clone size: -
D gene: -
J gene: TRBJ2-1
V gene: TRBV11-2
CDR3 protein: CASSLASRELEQFF
CDR3 DNA: TGTGCCAGCAGCTTAGCATCGCGGGAACTAGAGCAGTTCTTC

clone size: -
D gene: TRBD2
J gene: TRBJ2-7
V gene: TRBV20-1
CDR3 protein: CSASGVGGVSSYEQYF
CDR3 DNA: TGCAGTGCTAGCGGGGTGGGGGGGGTTTCCTCCTACGAGCAGTACTTC

clone size: -
D gene: -
J gene: TRBJ2-1
V gene: TRBV29-1
CDR3 protein: CSVAHGKSNEQFF
CDR3 DNA: TGCAGCGTTGCGCACGGCAAAAGCAATGAGCAGTTCTTC

clone size: -
D gene: -
J gene: TRBJ2-3
V gene: TRBV7-9
CDR3 protein: CASSLYLEGTDTQYF
CDR3 DNA: TGTGCCAGCAGCTTGTACCTCGAGGGGACAGATACGCAGTATTTT

clone size: -
D gene: -
J gene: TRBJ2-7
V gene: TRBV27
CDR3 protein: CASTTSRVKDREQYF
CDR3 DNA: TGTGCCAGCACCACTAGTCGAGTGAAAGACCGCGAGCAGTACTTC

clone size: many
D gene: -
J gene: TRBJ2-1
V gene: TRBV20-1
CDR3 protein: CSVERLNNEQFF
CDR3 DNA: TGCAGTGTTGAGCGGCTAAACAATGAGCAGTTCTTC

clone size: many
D gene: -
J gene: TRBJ2-1
V gene: TRBV7-9
CDR3 protein: CASSLVLGSGYEQFF
CDR3 DNA: TGTGCCAGCAGCTTAGTTCTGGGTTCGGGCTATGAGCAGTTCTTC

clone size: -
D gene: TRBD1
J gene: TRBJ2-5
V gene: TRBV12-3/TRBV12-4
CDR3 protein: CASTTGAGETQYF
CDR3 DNA: TGTGCCAGCACGACAGGGGCGGGAGAGACCCAGTACTTC

clone size: -
D gene: -
J gene: TRBJ1-1
V gene: TRBV6-2/TRBV6-3
CDR3 protein: CASSYLGRGNTKAFF
CDR3 DNA: TGTGCCAGCAGTTACCTCGGCAGGGGCAACACTAAAGCTTTCTTT

clone size: few
D gene: TRBD2
J gene: TRBJ2-3
V gene: TRBV20-1
CDR3 protein: CSAGPPASGSTDTQYF
CDR3 DNA: TGCAGTGCTGGCCCCCCTGCTAGCGGTAGCACAGATACGCAGTATTTT

clone size: -
D gene: -
J gene: TRBJ2-7
V gene: TRBV18
CDR3 protein: CASSARGGSYEQYF
CDR3 DNA: TGTGCCAGCTCAGCCCGGGGTGGCTCCTACGAGCAGTACTTC

clone size: many
D gene: -
J gene: TRBJ2-7
V gene: TRBV7-9
CDR3 protein: CASSTRQISSYEQYF
CDR3 DNA: TGTGCCAGCAGCACAAGACAGATAAGCTCCTACGAGCAGTACTTC

clone size: -
D gene: -
J gene: TRBJ1-4
V gene: TRBV3-1
CDR3 protein: CASRRQGYEKLFF
CDR3 DNA: TGTGCCAGCAGACGTCAGGGTTATGAAAAACTGTTTTTT

clone size: -
D gene: TRBD1
J gene: TRBJ2-1
V gene: TRBV3-1
CDR3 protein: CASSHSVTGGYEQFF
CDR3 DNA: TGTGCCAGCAGCCATTCCGTGACAGGGGGCTATGAGCAGTTCTTC

clone size: once
D gene: -
J gene: TRBJ1-2
V gene: TRBV29-1
CDR3 protein: CSVEDSLLLGNGYTF
CDR3 DNA: TGCAGCGTTGAAGATAGTCTTCTCCTCGGGAATGGCTACACCTTC

clone size: -
D gene: TRBD2
J gene: TRBJ2-2
V gene: TRBV10-1
CDR3 protein: CASRAGGETGELFF
CDR3 DNA: TGCGCCAGCCGGGCGGGAGGTGAAACCGGGGAGCTGTTTTTT

clone size: -
D gene: -
J gene: TRBJ1-1
V gene: TRBV7-7
CDR3 protein: CASSKLTLGTEAFF
CDR3 DNA: TGTGCTAGCAGCAAACTCACACTGGGCACTGAAGCTTTCTTT